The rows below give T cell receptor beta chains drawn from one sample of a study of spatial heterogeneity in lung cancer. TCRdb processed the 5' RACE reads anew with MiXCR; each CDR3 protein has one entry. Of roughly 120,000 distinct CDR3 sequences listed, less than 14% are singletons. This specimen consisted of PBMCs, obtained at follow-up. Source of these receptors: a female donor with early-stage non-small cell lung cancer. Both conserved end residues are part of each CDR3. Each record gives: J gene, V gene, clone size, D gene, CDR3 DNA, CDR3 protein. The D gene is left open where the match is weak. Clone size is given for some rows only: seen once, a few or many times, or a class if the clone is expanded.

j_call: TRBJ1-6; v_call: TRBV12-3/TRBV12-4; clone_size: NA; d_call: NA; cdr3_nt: TGTGCCAGCAGTTTCGACGGGGGGAATTCACCCCTCCACTTT; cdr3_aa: CASSFDGGNSPLHF
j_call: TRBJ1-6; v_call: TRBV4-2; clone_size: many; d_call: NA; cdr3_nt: TGTGCCAGCAGCCAAGATAGGGTCCCGACGGATATGCTCCACTTT; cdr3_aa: CASSQDRVPTDMLHF
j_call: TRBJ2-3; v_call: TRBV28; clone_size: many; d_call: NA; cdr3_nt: TGTGCCAGCAAGCCAAAATGGGCAGGTTCCACAGATACGCAGTATTTT; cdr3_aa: CASKPKWAGSTDTQYF
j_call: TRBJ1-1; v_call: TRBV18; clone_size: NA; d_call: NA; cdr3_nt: TGTGCCAGCACCACTTCACAGGGTGAAGCTTTCTTT; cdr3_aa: CASTTSQGEAFF
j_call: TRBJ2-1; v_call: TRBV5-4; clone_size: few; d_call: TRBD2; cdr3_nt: TGTGCCAGCAGCTTAGCGGGACCACAGTTGGTCCATGAGCAGTTCTTC; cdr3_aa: CASSLAGPQLVHEQFF
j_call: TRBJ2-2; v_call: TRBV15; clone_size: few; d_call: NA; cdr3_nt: TGTGCCACCAGCAGAAGAGGAACCGGGGAGCTGTTTTTT; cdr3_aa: CATSRRGTGELFF
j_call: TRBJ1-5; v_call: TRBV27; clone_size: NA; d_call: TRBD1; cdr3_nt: TGTGCCAGCAGTCCACGGTCAGGGGGTCGCGGACAGCCCCAGCATTTT; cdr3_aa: CASSPRSGGRGQPQHF
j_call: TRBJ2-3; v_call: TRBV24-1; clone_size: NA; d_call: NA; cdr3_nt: TGTGCCACCAGTGAGAACACAGATACGCAGTATTTT; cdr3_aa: CATSENTDTQYF
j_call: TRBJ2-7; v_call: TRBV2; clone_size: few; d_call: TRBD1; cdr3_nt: TGTGCCGGGGGACAGGAATCGAAACACGAGCAGTACTTC; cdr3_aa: CAGGQESKHEQYF
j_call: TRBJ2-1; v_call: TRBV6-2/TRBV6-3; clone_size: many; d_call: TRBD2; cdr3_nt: TGTGCCAGCAGTCGAGCGGGAGGGCCCATATACAATGAGCAGTTCTTC; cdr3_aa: CASSRAGGPIYNEQFF
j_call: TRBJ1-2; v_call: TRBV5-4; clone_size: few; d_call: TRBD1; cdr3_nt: TGTGCCAGCAGCTCCTCCGGGACAGCTTTTTTCTATGGCTACACCTTC; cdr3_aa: CASSSSGTAFFYGYTF
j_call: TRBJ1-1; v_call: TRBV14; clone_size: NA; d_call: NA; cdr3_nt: TGTGCCAGCAGCCAAGGATCCCCGGGTACTGAAGCTTTCTTT; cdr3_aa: CASSQGSPGTEAFF
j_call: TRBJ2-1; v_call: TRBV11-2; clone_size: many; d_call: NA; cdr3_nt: TGTGCCAGCAGCTCCGGGAGAATCGCCTACAATGAGCAGTTCTTC; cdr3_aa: CASSSGRIAYNEQFF
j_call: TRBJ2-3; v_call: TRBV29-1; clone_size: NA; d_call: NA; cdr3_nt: TGCAGCTTTAACAGGGCCGATACGCAGTATTTT; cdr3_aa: CSFNRADTQYF
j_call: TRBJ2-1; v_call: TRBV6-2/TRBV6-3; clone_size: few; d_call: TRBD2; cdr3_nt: TGTGCCAGCACTAAACATAGGACTAGCGCCCGCAATGAGCAGTTCTTC; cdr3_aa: CASTKHRTSARNEQFF
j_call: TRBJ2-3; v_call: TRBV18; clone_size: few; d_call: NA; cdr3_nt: TGTGCCAGCTCACCTTCAGATACGCAGTATTTT; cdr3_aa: CASSPSDTQYF
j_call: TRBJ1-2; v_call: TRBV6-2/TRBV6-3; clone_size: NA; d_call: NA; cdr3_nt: TGTGCCAGCAGTGCCTATCATCTTTACTATGGCTACACCTTC; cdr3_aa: CASSAYHLYYGYTF
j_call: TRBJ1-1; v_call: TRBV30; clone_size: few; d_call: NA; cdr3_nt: TGTGCCTGGAGTGTACCAGGCCCGAACACTGAAGCTTTCTTT; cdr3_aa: CAWSVPGPNTEAFF
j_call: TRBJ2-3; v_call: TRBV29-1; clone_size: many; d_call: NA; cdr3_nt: TGCAGCGTTGAAGTGCCCGACAGGTTTGGTAGAACAGATACGCAGTATTTT; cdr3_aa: CSVEVPDRFGRTDTQYF
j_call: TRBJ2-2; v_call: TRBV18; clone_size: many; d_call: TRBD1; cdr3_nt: TGTGCCAGCTCACTGAACCCGGGACAGCAAAACACCGGGGAGCTGTTTTTT; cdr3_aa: CASSLNPGQQNTGELFF
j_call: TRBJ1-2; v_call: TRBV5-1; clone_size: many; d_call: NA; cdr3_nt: TGCGCCAGCAGCCCCAGGGACATCGGCTATGGCTACACCTTC; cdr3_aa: CASSPRDIGYGYTF
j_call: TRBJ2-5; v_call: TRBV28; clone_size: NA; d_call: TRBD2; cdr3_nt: TGTGCCAGCAGTAACTCTATCGGACTAGCGGAAGAGACCCAGTACTTC; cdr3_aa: CASSNSIGLAEETQYF
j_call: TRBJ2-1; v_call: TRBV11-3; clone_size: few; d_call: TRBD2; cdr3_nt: TGTGCCAGCAGCTTTGCGGGACTAGATAACAATGAGCAGTTCTTC; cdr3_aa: CASSFAGLDNNEQFF
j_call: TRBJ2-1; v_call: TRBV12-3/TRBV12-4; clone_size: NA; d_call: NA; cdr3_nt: TGTGCCAGCACCCTGGGAACTTTGCAGTTCTTC; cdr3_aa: CASTLGTLQFF
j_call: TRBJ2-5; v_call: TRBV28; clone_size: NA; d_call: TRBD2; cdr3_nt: TGTGCCAGCTTGAGTGGCGGGAGGGCCCAAGAGACCCAGTACTTC; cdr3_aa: CASLSGGRAQETQYF
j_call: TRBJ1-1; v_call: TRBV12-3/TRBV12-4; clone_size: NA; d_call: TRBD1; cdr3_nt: TGTGCCAGCATCTGGACAGGGAACACTGAAGCTTTCTTT; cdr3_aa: CASIWTGNTEAFF
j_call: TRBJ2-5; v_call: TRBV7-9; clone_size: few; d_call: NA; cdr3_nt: TGTGCCAGCAGCTCGCGCGGGGAAGTTGGGGAGACCCAGTACTTC; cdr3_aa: CASSSRGEVGETQYF
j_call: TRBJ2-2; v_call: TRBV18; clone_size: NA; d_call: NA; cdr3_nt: TGTGCCAGCTCACCACAGATCGGTCGGGGTGCCGGGGAGCTGTTTTTT; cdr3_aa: CASSPQIGRGAGELFF
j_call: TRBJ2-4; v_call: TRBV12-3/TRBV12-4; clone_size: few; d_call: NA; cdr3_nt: TGTGCCAGCAGTTTGGCCAAAAACATTCAGTACTTC; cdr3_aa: CASSLAKNIQYF
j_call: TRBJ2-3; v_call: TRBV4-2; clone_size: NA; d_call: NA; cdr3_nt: TGTGCCAGCAGCCAAGATTTTTCGCGGGGCACAGATACGCAGTATTTT; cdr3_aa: CASSQDFSRGTDTQYF
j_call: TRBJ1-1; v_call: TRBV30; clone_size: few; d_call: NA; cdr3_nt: TGTGCCTGGAGGTTCACCCGGGATGAAGCTTTCTTT; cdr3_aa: CAWRFTRDEAFF
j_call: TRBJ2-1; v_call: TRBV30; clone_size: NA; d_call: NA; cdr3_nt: TGTGCCTGGATGCCCGGCCTAAATGAGCAGTTCTTC; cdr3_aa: CAWMPGLNEQFF
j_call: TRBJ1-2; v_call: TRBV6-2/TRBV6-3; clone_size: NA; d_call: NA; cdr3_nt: TGTGCCAGCAACCCTATGACAGGCTATGGCTACACCTTC; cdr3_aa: CASNPMTGYGYTF
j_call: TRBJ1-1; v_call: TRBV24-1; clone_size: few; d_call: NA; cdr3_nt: TGTGCCACCAGGAGTTGGGGCACTGAAGCTTTCTTT; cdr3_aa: CATRSWGTEAFF
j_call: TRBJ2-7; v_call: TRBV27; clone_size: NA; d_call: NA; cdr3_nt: TGTGCCAGCAGTCCCAGGGGGGTCCCCTCCTACGAGCAGTACTTC; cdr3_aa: CASSPRGVPSYEQYF
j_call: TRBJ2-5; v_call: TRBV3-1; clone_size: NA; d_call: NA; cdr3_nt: TGTGCCAGCAGCCAGTATCAAGAGACCCAGTACTTC; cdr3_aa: CASSQYQETQYF
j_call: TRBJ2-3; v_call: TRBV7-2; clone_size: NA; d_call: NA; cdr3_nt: TGTGCCAGCAGCTTAGAAGGAGTTCATACGCAGTATTTT; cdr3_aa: CASSLEGVHTQYF
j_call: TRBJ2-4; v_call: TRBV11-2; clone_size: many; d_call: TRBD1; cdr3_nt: TGTGCCAGCAGCTTTAGGGGGCGGGAAAACATTCAGTACTTC; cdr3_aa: CASSFRGRENIQYF
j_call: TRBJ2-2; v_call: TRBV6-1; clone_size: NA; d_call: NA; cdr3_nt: TGTGCCAGCAGTGTTGCCCGCGTCAGCCAGTACACCGGGGAGCTGTTTTTT; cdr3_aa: CASSVARVSQYTGELFF
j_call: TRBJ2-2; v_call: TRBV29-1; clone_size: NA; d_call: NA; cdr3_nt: TGCAGCACGCCGACCCCGTTTTTGGGGCACACCGGGGAGCTGTTTTTT; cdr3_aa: CSTPTPFLGHTGELFF
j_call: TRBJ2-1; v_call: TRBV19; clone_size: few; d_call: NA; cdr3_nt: TGTGCCAGTAGTATCGGGAATTCGAATGAGCAGTTCTTC; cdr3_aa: CASSIGNSNEQFF
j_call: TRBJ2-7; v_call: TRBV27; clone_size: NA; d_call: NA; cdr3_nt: TGTGCCAGCAGTTTAAGTCCGAGACAAGGGTTGTGGCAGTACTTC; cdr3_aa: CASSLSPRQGLWQYF
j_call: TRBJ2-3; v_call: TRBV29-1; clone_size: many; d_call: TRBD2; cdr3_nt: TGCAGCGTTGTACTAGCGACTAGCACAGATACGCAGTATTTT; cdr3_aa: CSVVLATSTDTQYF
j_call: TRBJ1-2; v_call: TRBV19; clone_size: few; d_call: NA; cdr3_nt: TGTGCCAGTAGTGCCCGCGATCCTTATGGCTACACCTTC; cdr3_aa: CASSARDPYGYTF
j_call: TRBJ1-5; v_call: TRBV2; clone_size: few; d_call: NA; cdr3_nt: TGTGCCAGCAGGGCCACGGGGCTCCTCAATCAGCCCCAGCATTTT; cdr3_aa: CASRATGLLNQPQHF
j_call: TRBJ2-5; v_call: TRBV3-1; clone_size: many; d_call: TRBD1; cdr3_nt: TGTGCCAGCAGCCAAGATGGTTGGAGACAGGGAGAGACCCAGTACTTC; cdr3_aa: CASSQDGWRQGETQYF
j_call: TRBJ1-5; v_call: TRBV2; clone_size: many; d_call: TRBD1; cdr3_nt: TGTGCCAGCAGACCGGACAGGAGCAATCAGCCCCAGCATTTT; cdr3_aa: CASRPDRSNQPQHF
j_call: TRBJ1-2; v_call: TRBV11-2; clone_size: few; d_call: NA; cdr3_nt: TGTGCCAGCAGGGCCAGGGTGGACTATGGCTACACCTTC; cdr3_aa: CASRARVDYGYTF
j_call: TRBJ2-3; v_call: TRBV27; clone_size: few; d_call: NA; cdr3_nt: TGTGCCAGCAAAATGAGGGAGGTCACAGATACGCAGTATTTT; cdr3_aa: CASKMREVTDTQYF